The 31 T cell receptor beta chains reported below all come from one sample, sequenced in a study of identifying expanded T cells in peripheral blood. Data came from immunoSEQ multiplex PCR; TCRdb stores just in-frame clones and leaves some out. This sample has tens of thousands of clones; approximately 85% occur once, and the top ten carry 4% to 5.5%. The sequenced material came from blood. The receptor source for this set is a person aged 18 to 75 in good health.

This chain joins TRBV7-2 and TRBJ1-1; D unresolved. The CDR3 is 16 amino acids. The germline V and J ends were trimmed by 3 bases and 0 bases, with 14 bases remaining between them. Germline assignment: CDR1 SGHTA and CDR2 FQGNSA. The CDR3 sequence: CASSLGGAGMNTEAFF. CDR3 in DNA: TGTGCCAGCAGCTTGGGAGGTGCTGGCATGAACACTGAAGCTTTCTTT.

In nucleotides, the CDR3 is TGTGCCAGCGCCTTGACAGATACGCAGTATTTT. Its translation: CASALTDTQYF. The V gene is TRBV2, the J gene TRBJ2-3, with no clear D. Trimming stripped 8 bases from V and 3 bases from J, with 6 bases between. The CDR3 runs 11 residues. Per the germline V gene, CDR1 is SNHLY and CDR2 is FYNNEI.

This chain uses TRBV5-1 with TRBJ2-5, with D perhaps matching TRBD1 or TRBD2 (7 bases each). There are 15 residues in the CDR3. Germline assignment: CDR1 SGHRS and CDR2 YFSETQ. The germline V and J ends were trimmed by 2 bases and 3 bases, with 14 bases remaining between them. The DNA for the CDR3 is TGCGCCAGCAGCTTCCGACAGGGACTAAAAGAGACCCAGTACTTC. Residues: CASSFRQGLKETQYF.

This chain joins TRBV9 and TRBJ2-5; D is possibly TRBD1 (6 bases). The length of the CDR3 is 14 residues. Germline loops: CDR1 SGDLS, CDR2 YYNGEE. V lost 3 bases and J 5 bases, leaving 14 bases between the germline ends. CDR3: CASSAQQGRETQYF. The CDR3 bases are TGTGCCAGCAGCGCCCAACAGGGTAGGGAGACCCAGTACTTC.

V is TRBV7-8 and J is TRBJ1-4; TRBD1 agrees at 9 bases. J lost 8 bases, V lost 2 bases, and 9 bases had no gene match. Looked up from germline, CDR1 is SGHVS and CDR2 is FQNEAQ. This CDR3 spans 16 amino acids. For the CDR3, the DNA is TGTGCCAGCAGCTTACAAGGCGGGACAGGGCTCGAAAAACTGTTTTTT. This encodes CASSLQGGTGLEKLFF.

The genes are TRBV2 and TRBJ1-1; D perhaps matches TRBD1 (6 bases). This CDR3 has 12 residues. V was shortened by 10 bases and J by 1 base, with 10 bases between the two germline ends. The germline CDR1 and CDR2 sequences are SNHLY and FYNNEI. The CDR3 region is CATRQENTEAFF. Here the CDR3 DNA reads TGTGCCACCAGACAGGAGAACACTGAAGCTTTCTTT. The full variable domain, rest sourced from reference TRBV2 and TRBJ1-1, is EPEVTQTPSHQVTQMGQEVILRCVPISNHLYFYWYRQILGQKVEFLVSFYNNEISEKSEIFDDQFSVERPDGSNFTLKIRSTKLEDSAMYFCATRQENTEAFFGQGTRLTVV.

The V and J genes are TRBV10-1 and TRBJ2-6, with D hard to call. This CDR3 has 14 amino acids. V lost 3 bases, J lost 2 bases, and 5 bases lay in between. From germline, CDR1 is WNHNN and CDR2 SYGVQD (reference sequence). The DNA for the CDR3 is TGCGCCAGCAGTGAAGGAACTGGGGCCAACGTCCTGACTTTC. Amino acid sequence: CASSEGTGANVLTF.

A single count supports this clone. The germline gene is not matched at one end of the junction; a read error may be the cause. The gene calls are TRBV28 and TRBJ2-7; the D gene is possibly TRBD1 (6 bases). The germline CDR1 and CDR2 sequences are MDHEN and SYDVKM. CDR3 length: 11 amino acids. CDR3 region: CASSSRTQGFF. CDR3 DNA sequence: TGTGCCAGCAGTTCGCGGACTCAGGGGTTCTTC.

V and J are TRBV19 and TRBJ1-2, with 9 positions matching TRBD1. This CDR3 spans 14 amino acids. V dropped 10 bases and J dropped 5; count of bases not matched to a gene: 11. The germline V gene has CDR1 LNHDA and CDR2 SQIVND (reference sequence). Here the CDR3 reads CATEPGTGTYGYTF. DNA of the CDR3: TGTGCCACCGAACCCGGGACAGGGACATATGGCTACACCTTC.

This chain connects TRBV7-6 to TRBJ1-4; no definite D call. The CDR3 extends over 13 amino acids. The V and J ends lost 5 bases and 8 bases respectively, with 12 bases between them. The germline V gene encodes CDR1 SGHVS and CDR2 FNYEAQ. The CDR3 DNA sequence: TGTGCCAGCAGCCCACAGACGACAGAAAAACTGTTTTTT. Residues: CASSPQTTEKLFF.

The V call is TRBV6-1, the J call TRBJ2-1; D unclear. CDR3 length equals 11 residues. Per germline, CDR1 MNHNS and CDR2 SASEGT. Trimming stripped 4 bases from V and 10 bases from J, with 8 bases between. CDR3 nucleotides: TGTGCCAGCAGTGTTAGAGAGGAGCAGTTCTTC. Its protein is CASSVREEQFF.

The chain combines TRBV25-1 with TRBJ2-2, with D tentatively TRBD2 (5 bases). V was shortened by 6 bases and J by 1 base, with 12 bases between the two germline ends. Germline V gene sequence: CDR1 MGHDK, CDR2 SYGVNS. This CDR3 is built from 15 residues. CDR3 nucleotides: TGTGCCAGCAGAGGCGGGCCACAGAACACCGGGGAGCTGTTTTTT. The encoded protein is CASRGGPQNTGELFF.

DNA of the CDR3: TGTGCCAGCAGCCAATCGGAACTAGCGGGGGGCTTCAATGAGCAGTTCTTC. This translates into CASSQSELAGGFNEQFF. The chain combines TRBV14 with TRBJ2-1; 12 bases match TRBD2. From germline, CDR1 is SGHDN and CDR2 FVKESK. This CDR3 spans 17 amino acids. Unmatched junction bases numbered 8, after V lost 2 bases and J lost 6 bases.

Written as DNA, the CDR3 is TGTGCCAGCAGCTTGAGAATGGACAGTCAAACCGGGGAGCTGTTTTTT. Protein sequence: CASSLRMDSQTGELFF. The chain combines TRBV5-6 with TRBJ2-2; possible D gene TRBD1, 6 bases. V lost 1 base and J lost 5, with 15 bases in between. The CDR3 covers 16 residues. Germline lookup yields CDR1 SGHDT and CDR2 YYEEEE.

The chain combines TRBV27 with TRBJ1-2, with D uncertain. The germline CDR1 and CDR2 sequences are MNHEY and SMNVEV (reference sequence). The CDR3 extends over 13 amino acids. Trimming removed 8 bases at V and 5 bases at J, with 15 bases between. Here the CDR3 DNA reads TGTGCCAGCCGGATCGCCGGCCAGTATGGCTACACCTTC. Translated, it gives CASRIAGQYGYTF.

This clone appeared a single time. This chain connects TRBV18 to TRBJ1-5; D possibly corresponds to TRBD1 (5 bases). This CDR3 spans 17 amino acids. Germline loops: CDR1 KGHSH, CDR2 LQKENI. With 5 bases removed from V and 3 bases from J, the gap between germline ends came to 20 bases. For the CDR3, the DNA is TGTGCCAGCTCATCGAATCCAGGGAAAGGGAACAATCAGCCCCAGCATTTT. This gives the protein CASSSNPGKGNNQPQHF.

The V and J genes are TRBV29-1 and TRBJ2-5, with 8 bases identical to TRBD2. J lost 2 bases, V lost 5 bases, and 10 bases had no gene match. Germline lookup yields CDR1 SQVTM and CDR2 ANQGSEA. CDR3 length equals 15 residues. The DNA for the CDR3 is TGCAGCGTTCGAACCCTAGCGGGCACGCAAGAGACCCAGTACTTC. Translation gives CSVRTLAGTQETQYF.

J is TRBJ1-2 and V is TRBV7-8, with unresolved D. This CDR3 comprises 14 residues. Trimming took off 3 bases at V and 8 bases at J, with 16 bases between the two ends. Germline V gene lookup returns CDR1 SGHVS and CDR2 FQNEAQ. CDR3 loop: CASSFGEYMRGYTF. CDR3 in DNA: TGTGCCAGCAGCTTCGGAGAATATATGAGGGGCTACACCTTC. The whole variable domain, remainder taken from reference TRBV7-8 and TRBJ1-2, is GAGVSQSPRYKVAKRGQDVALRCDPISGHVSLFWYQQALGQGPEFLTYFQNEAQLDKSGLPSDRFFAERPEGSVSTLKIQRTQQEDSAVYLCASSFGEYMRGYTFGSGTRLTVV.

This rearrangement joins TRBV29-1 to TRBJ2-3, with 8 bases lining up with TRBD1. This CDR3 comprises 14 residues. Germline V gene lookup returns CDR1 SQVTM and CDR2 ANQGSEA. Trimming took 5 bases from V and 3 from J; bases not matched to a gene: 7. The CDR3 sequence is CSVSGQGGTDTQYF. In DNA form, the CDR3 reads TGCAGCGTTTCCGGACAGGGCGGAACAGATACGCAGTATTTT.

This clone turned up a few times. The chain recombines TRBV9 with TRBJ2-2; perhaps TRBD2 as D (7 bases). The CDR3 covers 19 residues. The germline gives CDR1 SGDLS, CDR2 YYNGEE. V lost 3 bases to trimming and J lost 0 bases, with 21 bases between them. The CDR3 DNA is TGTGCCAGCAGCGCGAGACCCCAAGGGGGGGGCTCGAACACCGGGGAGCTGTTTTTT. As protein: CASSARPQGGGSNTGELFF.

The chain combines TRBV11-2 with TRBJ1-4; a weak D match, TRBD1 (5 bases). CDR3 length: 14 amino acids. CDR1 is SGHAT, CDR2 FQNNGV, per germline. The V gene lost 7 bases and the J gene lost 5 bases, with 14 bases spanning the gap. The CDR3 spells CASKKGQTNEKLFF. The CDR3 DNA follows: TGTGCCAGCAAAAAGGGGCAGACAAATGAAAAACTGTTTTTT.

The J gene is TRBJ1-6, the V gene TRBV6-5; 9 positions agree with TRBD1. V shed 6 bases, J shed 7 bases, and the junction held 7 bases outside the gene matches. The CDR3 consists of 15 residues. Germline CDR1 is MNHEY and CDR2 is SVGAGI. The CDR3 loop reads CASSHLGQGNSPLHF. The DNA for the CDR3 is TGTGCCAGCAGCCACCTGGGACAGGGAAATTCACCCCTCCACTTT.

The chain employs TRBV2 and TRBJ2-2; possibly TRBD1 or TRBD2 for D (5 bases each). Trimming pared 4 bases from V and 3 bases from J, leaving 6 bases between. Germline V CDR1 and CDR2: SNHLY, FYNNEI. The CDR3 runs 13 residues. This chain's CDR3 is CASSAGHTGELFF. The CDR3 DNA is TGTGCCAGCAGTGCGGGACACACCGGGGAGCTGTTTTTT.

V usage is TRBV6-5 and J usage is TRBJ1-1, with D possibly TRBD1 on 6 matching bases. In germline, CDR1 is MNHEY, CDR2 SVGAGI. Trimming removed 6 bases at V and 3 bases at J, with 11 bases between. The CDR3 covers 13 residues. This CDR3 is CASSLQGHTEAFF. CDR3 DNA: TGTGCCAGCAGCTTACAGGGTCACACTGAAGCTTTCTTT.

The chain uses TRBV2 and TRBJ1-2, with D possibly TRBD1 on 5 matching bases. Germline values: CDR1 SNHLY, CDR2 FYNNEI. V was cut by 7 bases and J by 4 bases, with 13 bases left in between. CDR3 length: 13 residues. This CDR3 is CASKPGDGYGYTF. The CDR3 coding sequence is TGTGCCAGCAAGCCCGGGGACGGCTATGGCTACACCTTC.

This clone was seen a single time. This chain connects TRBV2 to TRBJ2-3, with TRBD2 matching over 10 bases. The CDR3 covers 17 residues. Germline CDR1 reads SNHLY; CDR2 reads FYNNEI. V was pared by 2 bases and J by 5 bases, with 10 bases of the junction left unmatched. As DNA, the CDR3 is TGTGCCAGCAGTGAAAAGCGGGGGGGCCAGGAGGGAGATACGCAGTATTTT. Residues: CASSEKRGGQEGDTQYF. Variable domain in full (rest from reference TRBV2 and TRBJ2-3): EPEVTQTPSHQVTQMGQEVILRCVPISNHLYFYWYRQILGQKVEFLVSFYNNEISEKSEIFDDQFSVERPDGSNFTLKIRSTKLEDSAMYFCASSEKRGGQEGDTQYFGPGTRLTVL.

The chain joins TRBV19 to TRBJ1-1; D possibly corresponds to TRBD1 (5 bases). V lost 4 bases, J lost 3 bases, and 12 bases lay in between. The germline CDR1 and CDR2 sequences are LNHDA and SQIVND (reference sequence). CDR3 length: 14 amino acids. This CDR3 reads CASSRGGSYTEAFF. The CDR3 DNA is TGTGCCAGTAGTAGGGGGGGTAGTTACACTGAAGCTTTCTTT.

The chain carries TRBV2 and TRBJ2-1, with D possibly being TRBD2 (6 bases). This CDR3 contains 15 residues. V was trimmed by 3 bases and J by 4 bases, leaving 13 bases between them. Looked up from germline, CDR1 is SNHLY and CDR2 is FYNNEI. The CDR3 region has the DNA TGTGCCAGCAGTGAGAGTCGGGGGACTTACAATGAGCAGTTCTTC. Translation gives CASSESRGTYNEQFF.

As regards this clone: The same CDR3 can be traced to other DNA sequences in this sample. This chain joins TRBV30 and TRBJ2-6, with no clear D. This CDR3 is built from 12 residues. The V gene's germline CDR1 is GTSNPN and CDR2 SVGIG (reference sequence). V gave up 3 bases and J gave up 1 base, with 1 base separating them. The CDR3: CAWRSGANVLTF. The CDR3 DNA follows: TGTGCCTGGAGATCTGGGGCCAACGTCCTGACTTTC.

This chain uses TRBV19 with TRBJ1-2; possibly TRBD1 for D (6 bases). Looked up from germline, CDR1 is LNHDA and CDR2 is SQIVND (reference sequence). V was shortened by 6 bases and J by 5 bases, with 16 bases between the two germline ends. The CDR3 contains 14 residues. CDR3 protein: CASSPDRPIYGYTF. The CDR3 DNA reads TGTGCCAGTAGCCCAGACAGGCCCATTTATGGCTACACCTTC.

The chain combines TRBV7-9 with TRBJ2-4; no clear D gene. V shed 3 bases and J shed 7 bases, with 13 bases lying between them. The CDR3 totals 14 residues. CDR1 SEHNR and CDR2 FQNEAQ come from the germline V gene (reference sequence). As DNA, the CDR3 is TGTGCCAGCAGCTTCGGTGGGTGGCAGAACATTCAGTACTTC. Translating gives CASSFGGWQNIQYF.